The 8 T cell receptor beta chains presented below share a single source sample, sequenced in a study of CD8 T cells in Susac syndrome. RNA was extracted with the RNeasy kit, and a quantity of roughly 0.5 to 1 ug was reverse transcribed using random hexamers. TCRdb redid the calling of the immunoSEQ multiplex PCR reads with MiXCR, one entry per CDR3 protein. The sample records around 200,000 distinct CDR3 sequences, about 95% being singletons. The sample comprised CD4+ T cells from PBMCs. These TCRs come from a human donor in good health.

This sequence joins TRBV5-6 and TRBJ1-6; TRBD1 agrees at 7 bases. The CDR3 is made up of 17 amino acids. J lost 0 bases, V lost 2 bases, and 5 bases had no gene match. The germline V gene encodes CDR1 SGHDT and CDR2 YYEEEE. The CDR3 DNA reads TGTGCCAGCAGCTTCATGGGACAGTACTCCTATAATTCACCCCTCCACTTT. Its protein is CASSFMGQYSYNSPLHF.

V and J are TRBV20-1 and TRBJ2-3; 10 bases are a match to TRBD1. The CDR3 contains 14 residues. CDR1 and CDR2 (germline): DFQATT, SNEGSKA (reference sequence). Trimming took 3 bases from V and 5 from J; bases not matched to a gene: 5. The DNA of the CDR3 is TGCAGTGCTAGCGCCGGGACAGGGGAAGATACGCAGTATTTT. Its protein product is CSASAGTGEDTQYF.

The V call is TRBV27, the J call TRBJ1-1, with D hard to call. The CDR3 spans 13 residues. Germline V gene sequence: CDR1 MNHEY, CDR2 SMNVEV (reference sequence). V shed 3 bases and J shed 3 bases, with 8 bases lying between them. CDR3 sequence: CASSFGRDTEAFF. In DNA form, the CDR3 reads TGTGCCAGCAGTTTTGGGCGGGACACTGAAGCTTTCTTT.

V usage is TRBV5-1 and J usage is TRBJ2-1; tentatively, D is TRBD1 (6 bases). This CDR3 is built from 16 residues. Trimming pared 4 bases from V and 9 bases from J, leaving 23 bases between. The germline gives CDR1 SGHRS, CDR2 YFSETQ. CDR3 sequence: CASSPLDSRLLGEQFF. The CDR3 DNA sequence: TGCGCCAGCAGCCCGCTGGACAGCCGCTTGCTTGGTGAGCAGTTCTTC. Using reference TRBV5-1 and TRBJ2-1 for the parts outside the CDR3, the full variable domain is KAGVTQTPRYLIKTRGQQVTLSCSPISGHRSVSWYQQTPGQGLQFLFEYFSETQRNKGNFPGRFSGRQFSNSRSEMNVSTLELGDSALYLCASSPLDSRLLGEQFFGPGTRLTVL.

The chain couples TRBV4-1 to TRBJ2-7; possible D gene TRBD1, 6 bases. The CDR3 runs to 15 residues. The V end was cut by 4 bases, the J end by 1 base, with 14 bases between. Looked up from germline, CDR1 is MGHRA and CDR2 is YSYEKL. The CDR3 coding sequence is TGCGCCAGCAGCCTCGCAGCCACAGGGTCCTACGAGCAGTACTTC. This sequence encodes CASSLAATGSYEQYF.

The V call is TRBV27, the J call TRBJ1-1, with TRBD1 identical over 7 bases. CDR3 length equals 15 residues. V gave up 5 bases and J gave up 3 bases; unmatched junction bases: 9. Germline V gives CDR1 MNHEY, CDR2 SMNVEV (reference sequence). For the CDR3, the DNA is TGTGCCAGCAGTCCCCAGGCCAGGGGGTACACTGAAGCTTTCTTT. Protein sequence: CASSPQARGYTEAFF.

The chain carries TRBV4-3 and TRBJ1-2, with TRBD1 as a possible D gene (5 bases). Deletions cut 1 base from V and 4 bases from J, with 10 bases between. This CDR3 is built from 14 residues. From germline, CDR1 is LGHNA and CDR2 YSLEER. CDR3 DNA: TGCGCCAGCAGCCAAGTCGGGACTCTCTATGGCTACACCTTC. Its translation: CASSQVGTLYGYTF.

This clonotype was detected once. The rearrangement uses TRBV24-1 and TRBJ2-3; D unclear. The CDR3 extends over 13 amino acids. Trimming took 4 bases from V and 3 from J, leaving 7 bases between them. Germline V gene data show CDR1 as KGHDR and CDR2 as SFDVKD. In DNA form, the CDR3 reads TGTGCCACCAGTGACTTAGAAACAGATACGCAGTATTTT. Amino acids: CATSDLETDTQYF.